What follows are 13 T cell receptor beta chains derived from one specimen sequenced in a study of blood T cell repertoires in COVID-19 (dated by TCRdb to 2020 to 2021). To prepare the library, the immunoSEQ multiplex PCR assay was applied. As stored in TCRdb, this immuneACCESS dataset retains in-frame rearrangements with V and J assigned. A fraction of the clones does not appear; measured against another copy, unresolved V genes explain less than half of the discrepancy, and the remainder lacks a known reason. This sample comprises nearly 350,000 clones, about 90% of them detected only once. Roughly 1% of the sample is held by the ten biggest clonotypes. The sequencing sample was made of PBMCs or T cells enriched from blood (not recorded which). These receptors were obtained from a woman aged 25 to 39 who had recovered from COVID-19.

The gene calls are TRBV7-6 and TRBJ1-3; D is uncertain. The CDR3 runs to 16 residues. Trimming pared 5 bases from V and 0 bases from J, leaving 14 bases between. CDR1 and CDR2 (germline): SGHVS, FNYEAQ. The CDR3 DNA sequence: TGTGCCAGCAGCCAACAGAGAGATACCTCTGGAAACACCATATATTTT. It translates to CASSQQRDTSGNTIYF. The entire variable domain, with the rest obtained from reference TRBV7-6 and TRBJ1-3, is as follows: GAGVSQSPRYKVTKRGQDVALRCDPISGHVSLYWYRQALGQGPEFLTYFNYEAQQDKSGLPNDRFSAERPEGSISTLTIQRTEQRDSAMYRCASSQQRDTSGNTIYFGEGSWLTVV.

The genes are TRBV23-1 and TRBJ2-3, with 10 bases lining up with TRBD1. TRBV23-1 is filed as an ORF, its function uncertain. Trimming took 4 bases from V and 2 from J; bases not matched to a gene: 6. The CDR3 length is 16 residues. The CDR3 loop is CASSLSGTGDTDTQYF. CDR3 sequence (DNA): TGCGCCAGCAGTCTCTCCGGGACAGGGGACACAGATACGCAGTATTTT.

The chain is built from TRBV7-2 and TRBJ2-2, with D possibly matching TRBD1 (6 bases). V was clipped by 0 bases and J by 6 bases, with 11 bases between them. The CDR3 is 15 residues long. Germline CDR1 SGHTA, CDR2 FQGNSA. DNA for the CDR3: TGTGCCAGCAGCTTAGCTTCAGGGGCGCCCGGGGAGCTGTTTTTT. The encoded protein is CASSLASGAPGELFF.

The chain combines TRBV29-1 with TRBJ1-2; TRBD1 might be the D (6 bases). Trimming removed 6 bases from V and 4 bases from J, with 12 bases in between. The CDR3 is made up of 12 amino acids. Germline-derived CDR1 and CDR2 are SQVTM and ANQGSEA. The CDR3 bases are TGCAGCGTCAGCACAGGGCGCTATGGCTACACCTTC. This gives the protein CSVSTGRYGYTF.

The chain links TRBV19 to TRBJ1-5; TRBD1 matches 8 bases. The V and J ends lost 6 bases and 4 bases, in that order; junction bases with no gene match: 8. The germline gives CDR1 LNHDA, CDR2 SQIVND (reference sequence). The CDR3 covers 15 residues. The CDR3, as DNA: TGTGCCAGTAGGGTGACAGGGGCCCCTAATCAGCCCCAGCATTTT. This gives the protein CASRVTGAPNQPQHF.

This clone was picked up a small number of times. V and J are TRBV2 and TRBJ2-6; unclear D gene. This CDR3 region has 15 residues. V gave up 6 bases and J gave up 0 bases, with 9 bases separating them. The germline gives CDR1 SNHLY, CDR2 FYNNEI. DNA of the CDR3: TGTGCCAGCAGAATTACCAGCTCTGGGGCCAACGTCCTGACTTTC. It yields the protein CASRITSSGANVLTF.

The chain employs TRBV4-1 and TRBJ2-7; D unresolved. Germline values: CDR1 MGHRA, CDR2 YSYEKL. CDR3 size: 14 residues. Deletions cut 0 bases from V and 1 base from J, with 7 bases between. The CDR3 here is CASSQDPNSYEQYF. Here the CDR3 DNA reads TGCGCCAGCAGCCAAGACCCTAATTCCTACGAGCAGTACTTC.

The CDR3 here is CASGLVGRGLTNTGELFF. CDR3 DNA: TGTGCTAGTGGTTTGGTGGGCAGGGGACTAACGAACACCGGGGAGCTGTTTTTT. The rearrangement links TRBV12-5 to TRBJ2-2, with D maybe TRBD2 (7 bases). V lost 0 bases, J lost 0 bases, and 14 bases lay in between. The CDR3 is made up of 18 amino acids. From germline, CDR1 is LGHNT and CDR2 FRNRAP.

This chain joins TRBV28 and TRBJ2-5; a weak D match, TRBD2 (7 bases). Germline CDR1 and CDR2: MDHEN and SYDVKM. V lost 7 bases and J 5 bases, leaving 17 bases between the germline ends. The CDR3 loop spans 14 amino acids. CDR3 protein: CASTPGGGHETQYF. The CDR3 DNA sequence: TGTGCCAGCACCCCTGGGGGGGGGCATGAGACCCAGTACTTC.

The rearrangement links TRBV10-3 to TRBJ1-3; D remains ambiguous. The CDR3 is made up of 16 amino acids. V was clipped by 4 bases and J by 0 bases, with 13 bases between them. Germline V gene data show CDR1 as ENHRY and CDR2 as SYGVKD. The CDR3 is CAISGAGRASGNTIYF. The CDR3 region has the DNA TGTGCCATCAGTGGGGCGGGGAGGGCCTCTGGAAACACCATATATTTT.

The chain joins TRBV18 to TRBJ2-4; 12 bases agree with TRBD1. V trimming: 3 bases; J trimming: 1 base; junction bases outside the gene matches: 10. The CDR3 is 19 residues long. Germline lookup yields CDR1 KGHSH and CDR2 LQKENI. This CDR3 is CASSPPQGQGAMAKNIQYF. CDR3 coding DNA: TGTGCCAGCTCACCCCCCCAGGGACAGGGGGCGATGGCCAAAAACATTCAGTACTTC.

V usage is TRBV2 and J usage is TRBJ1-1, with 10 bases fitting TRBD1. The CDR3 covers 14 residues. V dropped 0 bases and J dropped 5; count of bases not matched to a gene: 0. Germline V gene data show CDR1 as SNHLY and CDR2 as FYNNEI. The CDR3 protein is CASSEADRGTEAFF. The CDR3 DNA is TGTGCCAGCAGTGAAGCGGACAGGGGGACTGAAGCTTTCTTT.

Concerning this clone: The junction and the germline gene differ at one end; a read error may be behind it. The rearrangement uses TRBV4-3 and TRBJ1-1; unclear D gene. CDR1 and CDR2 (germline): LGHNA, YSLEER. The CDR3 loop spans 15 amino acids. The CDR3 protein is CASSRNAAWNAEAFF. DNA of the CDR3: TGCGCCAGCAGCCGAAATGCGGCCTGGAACGCTGAAGCTTTCTTT.